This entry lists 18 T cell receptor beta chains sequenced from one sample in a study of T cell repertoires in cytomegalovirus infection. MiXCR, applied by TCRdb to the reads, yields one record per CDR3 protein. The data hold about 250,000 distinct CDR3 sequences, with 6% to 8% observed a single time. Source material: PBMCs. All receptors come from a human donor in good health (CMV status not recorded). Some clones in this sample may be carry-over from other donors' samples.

The CDR3 DNA sequence: TGTGCCAGCAGCTTAGCTGGAAGCCCCTACGAGCAGTACTTC. This gives the protein CASSLAGSPYEQYF. The V and J genes are TRBV7-2 and TRBJ2-7; D unresolved. V was shortened by 0 bases and J by 2 bases, with 8 bases between the two germline ends. Germline V lookup: CDR1 SGHTA, CDR2 FQGNSA. This CDR3 region has 14 residues.

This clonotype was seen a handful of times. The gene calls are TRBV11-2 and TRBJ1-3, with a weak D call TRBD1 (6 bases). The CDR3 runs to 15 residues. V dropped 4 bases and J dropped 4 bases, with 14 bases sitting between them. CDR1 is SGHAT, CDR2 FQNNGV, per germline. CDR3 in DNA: TGTGCCAGCAGCTCTCAGACAGGATGGGGAAACACCATATATTTT. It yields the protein CASSSQTGWGNTIYF.

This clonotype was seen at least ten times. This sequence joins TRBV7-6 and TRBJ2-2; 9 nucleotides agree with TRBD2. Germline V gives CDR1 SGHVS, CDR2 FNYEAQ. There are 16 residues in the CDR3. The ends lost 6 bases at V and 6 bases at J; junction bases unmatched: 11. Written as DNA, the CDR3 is TGTGCCAGCAGTCGAGATCTGAGCGGGGGGTCCGGGGAGCTGTTTTTT. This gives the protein CASSRDLSGGSGELFF.

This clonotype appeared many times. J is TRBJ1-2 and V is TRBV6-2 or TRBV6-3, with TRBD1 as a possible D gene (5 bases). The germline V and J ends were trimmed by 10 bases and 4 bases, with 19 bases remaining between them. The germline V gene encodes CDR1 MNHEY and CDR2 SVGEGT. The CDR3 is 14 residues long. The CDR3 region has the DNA TGTGCCATTCGGACGAGTCAGGGTACCTATGGCTACACCTTC. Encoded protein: CAIRTSQGTYGYTF.

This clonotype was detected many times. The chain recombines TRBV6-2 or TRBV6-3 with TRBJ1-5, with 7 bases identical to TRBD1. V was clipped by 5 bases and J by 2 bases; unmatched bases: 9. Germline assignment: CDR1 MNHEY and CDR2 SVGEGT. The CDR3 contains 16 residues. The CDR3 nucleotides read TGTGCCAGCAGTAGAAATACAGGGGTTGGCAATCAGCCCCAGCATTTT. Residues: CASSRNTGVGNQPQHF.

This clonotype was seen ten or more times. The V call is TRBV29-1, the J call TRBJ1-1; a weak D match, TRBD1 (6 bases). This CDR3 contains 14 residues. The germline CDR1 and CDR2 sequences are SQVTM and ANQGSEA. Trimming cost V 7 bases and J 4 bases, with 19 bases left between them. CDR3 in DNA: TGCAGCGCCTACGGAGGGGGAGGAAGCACTGAAGCTTTCTTT. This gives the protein CSAYGGGGSTEAFF. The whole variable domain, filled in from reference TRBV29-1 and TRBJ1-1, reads SAVISQKPSRDICQRGTSLTIQCQVDSQVTMMFWYRQQPGQSLTLIATANQGSEATYESGFVIDKFPISRPNLTFSTLTVSNMSPEDSSIYLCSAYGGGGSTEAFFGQGTRLTVV.

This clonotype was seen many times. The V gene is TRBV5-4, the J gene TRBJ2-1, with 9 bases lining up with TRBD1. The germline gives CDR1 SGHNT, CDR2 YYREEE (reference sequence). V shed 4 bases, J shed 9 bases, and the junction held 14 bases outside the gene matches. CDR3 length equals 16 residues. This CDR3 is CASSPSWTGDRSEQFF. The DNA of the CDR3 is TGTGCCAGCAGCCCCTCGTGGACAGGGGATCGGAGTGAGCAGTTCTTC.

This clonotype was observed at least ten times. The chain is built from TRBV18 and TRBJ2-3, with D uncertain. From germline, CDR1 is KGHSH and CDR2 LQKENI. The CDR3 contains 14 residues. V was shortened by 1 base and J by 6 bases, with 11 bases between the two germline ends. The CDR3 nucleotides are TGTGCCAGCTCACCACAGGGCTTAGGCGATACGCAGTATTTT. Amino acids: CASSPQGLGDTQYF.

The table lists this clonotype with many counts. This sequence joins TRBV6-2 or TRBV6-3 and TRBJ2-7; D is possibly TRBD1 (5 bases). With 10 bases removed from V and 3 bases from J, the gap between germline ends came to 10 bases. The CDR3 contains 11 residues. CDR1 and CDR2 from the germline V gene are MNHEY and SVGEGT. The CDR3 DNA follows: TGTGCCATCCAGGGATACTACGAGCAGTACTTC. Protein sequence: CAIQGYYEQYF.

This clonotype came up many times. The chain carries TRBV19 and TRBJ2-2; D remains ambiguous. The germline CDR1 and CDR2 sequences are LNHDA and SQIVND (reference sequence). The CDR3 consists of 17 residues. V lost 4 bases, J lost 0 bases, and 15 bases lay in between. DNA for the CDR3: TGTGCCAGTAGTACCCTCATAGGCCCAGCGAACACCGGGGAGCTGTTTTTT. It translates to CASSTLIGPANTGELFF.

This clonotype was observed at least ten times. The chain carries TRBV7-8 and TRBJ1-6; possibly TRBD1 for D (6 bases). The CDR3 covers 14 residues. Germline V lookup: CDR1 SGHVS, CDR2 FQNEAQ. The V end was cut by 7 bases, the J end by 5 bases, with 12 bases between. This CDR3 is CASNIRTDNSPLHF. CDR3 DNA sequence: TGTGCCAGCAATATACGGACAGATAATTCACCCCTCCACTTT.

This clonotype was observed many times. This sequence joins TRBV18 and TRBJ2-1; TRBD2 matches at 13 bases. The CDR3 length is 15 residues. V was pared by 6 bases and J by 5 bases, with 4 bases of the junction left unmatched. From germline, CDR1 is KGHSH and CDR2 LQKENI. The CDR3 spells CASSFGLAGDNEQFF. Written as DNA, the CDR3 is TGTGCCAGCTCTTTCGGACTAGCGGGGGACAATGAGCAGTTCTTC. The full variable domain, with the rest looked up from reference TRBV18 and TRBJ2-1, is NAGVMQNPRHLVRRRGQEARLRCSPMKGHSHVYWYRQLPEEGLKFMVYLQKENIIDESGMPKERFSAEFPKEGPSILRIQQVVRGDSAAYFCASSFGLAGDNEQFFGPGTRLTVL.

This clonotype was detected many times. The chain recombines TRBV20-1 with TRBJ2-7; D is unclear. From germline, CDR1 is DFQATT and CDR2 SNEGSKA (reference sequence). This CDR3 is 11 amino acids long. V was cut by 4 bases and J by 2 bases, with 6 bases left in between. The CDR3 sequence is CSANGAYEQYF. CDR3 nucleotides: TGCAGTGCTAATGGAGCCTACGAGCAGTACTTC.

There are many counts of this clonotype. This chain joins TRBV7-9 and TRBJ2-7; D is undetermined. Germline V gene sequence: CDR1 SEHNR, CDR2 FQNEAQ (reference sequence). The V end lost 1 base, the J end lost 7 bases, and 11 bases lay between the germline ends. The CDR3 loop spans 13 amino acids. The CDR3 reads CASSLGIRQEQYF. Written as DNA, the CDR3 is TGTGCCAGCAGCTTAGGCATAAGGCAGGAGCAGTACTTC.

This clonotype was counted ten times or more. The CDR3 DNA reads as TGTGCCAGCAGCTTGGCCGACAGGAACACTGAAGCTTTCTTT. This sequence encodes CASSLADRNTEAFF. The chain recombines TRBV7-6 with TRBJ1-1, with a weak D call TRBD1 (5 bases). The CDR3 is 14 amino acids. Trimming stripped 3 bases from V and 1 base from J, with 9 bases between. Per germline, CDR1 SGHVS and CDR2 FNYEAQ.

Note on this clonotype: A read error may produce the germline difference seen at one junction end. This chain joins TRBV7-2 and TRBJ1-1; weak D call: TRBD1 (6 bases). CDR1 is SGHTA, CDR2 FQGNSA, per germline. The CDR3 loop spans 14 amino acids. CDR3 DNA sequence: TGTGCCAGCAGCCGGACAGTCGTGAGCACTGAAACTTTCTTT. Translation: CASSRTVVSTETFF.

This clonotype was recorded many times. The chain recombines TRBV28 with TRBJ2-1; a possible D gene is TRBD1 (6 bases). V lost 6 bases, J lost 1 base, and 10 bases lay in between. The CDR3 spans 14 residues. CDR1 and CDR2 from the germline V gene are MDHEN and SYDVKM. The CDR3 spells CASRGAGSYNEQFF. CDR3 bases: TGTGCCAGCAGGGGGGCAGGGTCCTACAATGAGCAGTTCTTC.

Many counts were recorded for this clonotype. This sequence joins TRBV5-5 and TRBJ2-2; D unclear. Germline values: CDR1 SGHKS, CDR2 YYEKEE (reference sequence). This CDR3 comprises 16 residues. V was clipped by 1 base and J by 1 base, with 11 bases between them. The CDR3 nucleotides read TGTGCCAGCAGCTTGCGTTTCCTTGGGAACACCGGGGAGCTGTTTTTT. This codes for CASSLRFLGNTGELFF.